The 29 T cell receptor beta chains presented below share a single source sample, sequenced in a study of blood T cell repertoires in COVID-19. Some clones are missing from TCRdb's copy, which holds only in-frame ones; the method was immunoSEQ multiplex PCR. The repertoire has under 250,000 clones, about four fifths of them found once; the top ten carry about 4.8%. The specimen sequenced was peripheral blood. These receptors were taken from a woman between 65 and 79 years old with acute or convalescent COVID-19.

The V and J genes are TRBV28 and TRBJ1-3; the D gene is possibly TRBD1 (5 bases). V was trimmed by 4 bases and J by 2 bases, leaving 6 bases between them. Per germline, CDR1 MDHEN and CDR2 SYDVKM. This CDR3 is built from 13 residues. Written as DNA, the CDR3 is TGTGCCAGCAGTTCAGGGACTGGAAACACCATATATTTT. This sequence encodes CASSSGTGNTIYF.

The chain recombines TRBV2 with TRBJ2-5, with 7 bases aligning to TRBD2. The CDR3 length is 11 residues. V gave up 6 bases and J gave up 10 bases; unmatched junction bases: 5. CDR1 is SNHLY, CDR2 FYNNEI, per germline. CDR3 coding DNA: TGTGCCAGCAGGATTACGGGGGGCCAGTACTTC. This gives the protein CASRITGGQYF.

This clone was recorded a few times. The CDR3 DNA follows: TGTGCCAGCAGCCTGTTAGCAAAGCAGTTCTTC. It specifies CASSLLAKQFF. V gene TRBV3-1 (or the pseudogene TRBV3-2) combines with J gene TRBJ2-1; no reliable D call. CDR1 is LGHDT and CDR2 is YNNKEL in the germline V gene (reference sequence). The CDR3 extends over 11 amino acids. The V end lost 4 bases, the J end lost 11 bases, and 9 bases lay between the germline ends.

The rearrangement links TRBV11-2 to TRBJ2-7; tentatively, D is TRBD1 (6 bases). In germline, CDR1 is SGHAT, CDR2 FQNNGV. The CDR3 consists of 14 residues. V was pared by 2 bases and J by 7 bases, with 15 bases between. The CDR3: CASSLQGRPSEQYF. CDR3 sequence (DNA): TGTGCCAGCAGCTTACAGGGGAGACCCTCTGAGCAGTACTTC.

This chain links TRBV7-2 with TRBJ2-5; the match to TRBD2 covers 10 bases. Germline loops: CDR1 SGHTA, CDR2 FQGNSA. J gave up 3 bases and V 1 base, and 2 bases lay outside the gene matches. CDR3 length: 15 residues. The CDR3 DNA sequence: TGTGCCAGCAGCTTAGGGCTAGCGGGGGAAGAGACCCAGTACTTC. Its protein is CASSLGLAGEETQYF.

This chain uses TRBV5-4 with TRBJ2-3, with D maybe TRBD2 (6 bases). Germline CDR1 reads SGHNT; CDR2 reads YYREEE (reference sequence). This CDR3 has 14 amino acids. The V end lost 2 bases, the J end lost 4 bases, and 11 bases lay between the germline ends. In DNA, the CDR3 is TGTGCCAGCAGCTTTGCGGGGACCCCAGATACGCAGTATTTT. Protein product: CASSFAGTPDTQYF.

The chain combines TRBV18 with TRBJ1-1; D is possibly TRBD1 (5 bases). The CDR3 runs to 18 residues. CDR1 is KGHSH and CDR2 is LQKENI in the germline V gene. Trimming pared 3 bases from V and 1 base from J, leaving 21 bases between. CDR3 DNA: TGTGCCAGCTCACCGCCGGGGGTAAAGATATATGGGAACACTGAAGCTTTCTTT. This codes for CASSPPGVKIYGNTEAFF.

This rearrangement joins TRBV19 to TRBJ1-1; D is perhaps TRBD1 (5 bases). The V end was cut by 3 bases, the J end by 0 bases, with 11 bases between. The V gene's germline CDR1 is LNHDA and CDR2 SQIVND (reference sequence). This CDR3 region has 15 residues. The CDR3 DNA reads as TGTGCCAGTAGTATGGACAATGCGATGAACACTGAAGCTTTCTTT. The encoded protein is CASSMDNAMNTEAFF.

This clone has just a few counts. V and J are TRBV3-1 (or the pseudogene TRBV3-2) and TRBJ1-2; possible D gene TRBD1, 6 bases. The CDR3 covers 19 residues. The germline V gene has CDR1 LGHDT and CDR2 YNNKEL (reference sequence). The germline V and J ends were trimmed by 0 bases and 4 bases, with 24 bases remaining between them. DNA for the CDR3: TGTGCCAGCAGCCAAGAAGAGGGCAGGGGCAAAACCAGGTCCTATGGCTACACCTTC. Amino acids: CASSQEEGRGKTRSYGYTF.

The gene calls are TRBV11-3 and TRBJ1-6, with a tentative D call TRBD1 (6 bases). Trimming removed 3 bases at V and 8 bases at J, with 8 bases between. CDR1 and CDR2 from the germline V gene are SGHNT and YENEEA. The CDR3 is 13 amino acids. The CDR3 spells CASSFSGDSPLHF. Here the CDR3 DNA reads TGTGCCAGCAGCTTTTCAGGGGATTCACCCCTCCACTTT.

This chain links TRBV5-1 with TRBJ2-1; 7 bases align to TRBD1. This CDR3 has 15 residues. The V segment lost 5 bases and the J segment 2 bases; nucleotides outside the gene matches: 7. Germline V CDR1 and CDR2: SGHRS, YFSETQ. The CDR3 loop reads CASSSSGQTYNEQFF. CDR3 sequence (DNA): TGCGCCAGCAGTTCATCGGGACAGACCTACAATGAGCAGTTCTTC.

The chain couples TRBV6-2 or TRBV6-3 to TRBJ2-5, with a tentative D call TRBD1 (7 bases). Trimming took 2 bases from V and 3 from J, leaving 16 bases between them. This CDR3 has 16 residues. Looked up from germline, CDR1 is MNHEY and CDR2 is SVGEGT. The CDR3 DNA reads TGTGCCAGCAGTTACCCCCTCAGGGGGGTGGAAGAGACCCAGTACTTC. Translation gives CASSYPLRGVEETQYF.

The rearrangement joins TRBV7-2 to TRBJ1-2; possible D gene TRBD1, 6 bases. This CDR3 contains 16 residues. V lost 4 bases and J 7 bases, leaving 22 bases between the germline ends. The V gene's germline CDR1 is SGHTA and CDR2 FQGNSA. The CDR3 nucleotides read TGTGCCAGCAGCTCTATGACAGGTACACTTACGAGTGGCTACACCTTC. It encodes CASSSMTGTLTSGYTF.

The chain is built from TRBV29-1 and TRBJ1-2; no clear D. Germline V CDR1 and CDR2: SQVTM, ANQGSEA. V was clipped by 1 base and J by 8 bases, with 14 bases between them. This CDR3 is 13 amino acids long. CDR3 region: CSVEGGVRGGYTF. In nucleotides, the CDR3 is TGCAGCGTTGAAGGGGGAGTCCGAGGCGGCTACACCTTC.

This clone was seen more than once but under ten times. The chain carries TRBV2 and TRBJ2-7; a weak D match, TRBD1 (6 bases). Per the germline V gene, CDR1 is SNHLY and CDR2 is FYNNEI. With 6 bases removed from V and 3 bases from J, the gap between germline ends came to 9 bases. The CDR3 sequence is 12 residues long. CDR3: CASSTQGYEQYF. The CDR3 bases are TGTGCCAGCAGCACACAGGGCTACGAGCAGTACTTC.

This clone was recorded once. The chain recombines TRBV25-1 with TRBJ2-7; D might be TRBD1 (6 bases). The CDR3 consists of 15 residues. Between the trimmed V and J ends, which lost 3 bases and 6 bases, there was a span of 18 bases. Germline values: CDR1 MGHDK, CDR2 SYGVNS. Written as DNA, the CDR3 is TGTGCCAGCAGTGAGACAGGTTCTTCCCTTAGCGAGCAGTACTTC. Translating it yields CASSETGSSLSEQYF.

For the CDR3, the DNA is TGTGCCACCTCGTCCGAGGGGGCCTCAGATACGCAGTATTTT. Translated: CATSSEGASDTQYF. The chain joins TRBV7-2 to TRBJ2-3, with 7 bases fitting TRBD1. J gave up 4 bases and V 10 bases, and 11 bases lay outside the gene matches. The CDR3 has 14 amino acids. Germline CDR1 SGHTA, CDR2 FQGNSA.

Here the CDR3 DNA reads TGTGCCAGCAGTTCTCGGGGGTCTAATTCACCCCTCCACTTT. Amino acids: CASSSRGSNSPLHF. J is TRBJ1-6 and V is TRBV6-2 or TRBV6-3; D might be TRBD1 (5 bases). The CDR3 covers 14 residues. Germline V gene data show CDR1 as MNHEY and CDR2 as SVGEGT. V was pared by 4 bases and J by 6 bases, with 10 bases between.

The chain employs TRBV6-2 or TRBV6-3 and TRBJ1-6, with 10 bases fitting TRBD1. The CDR3 totals 16 residues. The V segment lost 0 bases and the J segment 6 bases; nucleotides outside the gene matches: 2. Germline V gene sequence: CDR1 MNHEY, CDR2 SVGEGT. The CDR3 DNA reads as TGTGCCAGCAGTTACTCCCGGACAGGGGGTAATTCACCCCTCCACTTT. Protein product: CASSYSRTGGNSPLHF.

This sequence joins TRBV14 and TRBJ2-7; D not resolved. Trimming pared 4 bases from V and 3 bases from J, leaving 4 bases between. The CDR3 loop spans 11 amino acids. The V gene's germline CDR1 is SGHDN and CDR2 FVKESK. CDR3 sequence: CASSLYYEQYF. For the CDR3, the DNA is TGTGCCAGCAGCCTCTACTACGAGCAGTACTTC.

V gene TRBV6-5 combines with J gene TRBJ1-2; 10 nucleotides align to TRBD1. CDR3 length equals 14 residues. V shed 8 bases and J 5 bases; nucleotides not matched to a gene: 8. Germline V gives CDR1 MNHEY, CDR2 SVGAGI. CDR3 protein: CASQTGGIGYGYTF. The CDR3 nucleotides are TGTGCCAGCCAGACAGGGGGCATAGGATATGGCTACACCTTC.

V usage is TRBV3-1 (or the pseudogene TRBV3-2) and J usage is TRBJ1-5, with 10 bases fitting TRBD1. The V segment lost 8 bases and the J segment 4 bases; nucleotides outside the gene matches: 8. The germline V gene has CDR1 LGHDT and CDR2 YNNKEL (reference sequence). CDR3 length: 15 amino acids. The CDR3 here is CASFFGTGVNQPQHF. The CDR3 coding sequence is TGTGCCAGCTTTTTCGGGACAGGGGTTAATCAGCCCCAGCATTTT.

This clone occurred a few times. The rearrangement links TRBV10-2 to TRBJ1-5, with D maybe TRBD1 (6 bases). The CDR3 extends over 13 amino acids. Trimming removed 6 bases at V and 7 bases at J, with 13 bases between. Germline CDR1 WSHSY, CDR2 SAAADI. The DNA of the CDR3 is TGCGCCAGCAGCCTACAGGGTAGGCAGCCCCAGCATTTT. Translation gives CASSLQGRQPQHF.

This chain links TRBV15 with TRBJ1-2; D not resolved. Germline V CDR1 and CDR2: LNHNV, YYDKDF (reference sequence). CDR3 length equals 13 residues. Trimming shortened V by 5 bases and J by 6 bases, and 13 bases separated the two germline ends. CDR3 in amino acids: CATSLRHSDGYTF. The CDR3 nucleotides are TGTGCCACCAGCTTACGACATTCGGATGGCTACACCTTC.

V usage is TRBV7-9 and J usage is TRBJ1-1, with TRBD1 as a possible D gene (5 bases). The V end was cut by 1 base, the J end by 0 bases, with 9 bases between. CDR1 and CDR2 from the germline V gene are SEHNR and FQNEAQ (reference sequence). The CDR3 contains 15 residues. The CDR3 reads CASSLGRGVNTEAFF. The CDR3 coding sequence is TGTGCCAGCAGCTTAGGAAGGGGTGTGAACACTGAAGCTTTCTTT. Filled out from reference TRBV7-9 and TRBJ1-1, the complete variable domain reads DTGVSQNPRHKITKRGQNVTFRCDPISEHNRLYWYRQTLGQGPEFLTYFQNEAQLEKSRLLSDRFSAERPKGSFSTLEIQRTEQGDSAMYLCASSLGRGVNTEAFFGQGTRLTVV.

V usage is TRBV6-5 and J usage is TRBJ1-4; D is unclear. Germline V CDR1 and CDR2: MNHEY, SVGAGI. V lost 6 bases and J lost 3, with 11 bases in between. This CDR3 spans 14 amino acids. Written as DNA, the CDR3 is TGTGCCAGCAGCTACAGAGTAGCTAATGAAAAACTGTTTTTT. It specifies CASSYRVANEKLFF.

The chain employs TRBV4-3 and TRBJ1-2; D gene uncertain. The germline CDR1 and CDR2 sequences are LGHNA and YSLEER. This CDR3 contains 13 residues. The ends were cut back, 6 bases at V and 6 bases at J, with 14 bases in the middle. The CDR3 sequence is CASSPRGMDGYTF. As DNA, the CDR3 is TGCGCCAGCAGTCCCAGAGGGATGGATGGCTACACCTTC.

The genes are TRBV19 and TRBJ1-2, with 10 bases fitting TRBD1. CDR3 length: 15 amino acids. Germline-derived CDR1 and CDR2 are LNHDA and SQIVND (reference sequence). The V gene end was trimmed by 5 bases and the J gene end by 3 bases; junction bases not matched to a gene: 6. As DNA, the CDR3 is TGTGCCAGTAGTCCGTATGGGACAGGGGACTATGGCTACACCTTC. It codes for CASSPYGTGDYGYTF.

V gene TRBV24-1 combines with J gene TRBJ1-4; D is undetermined. Looked up from germline, CDR1 is KGHDR and CDR2 is SFDVKD. The CDR3 has 13 amino acids. V lost 5 bases and J lost 4, with 7 bases in between. The chain's CDR3 is CATSGPSNEKLFF. CDR3 DNA sequence: TGTGCCACCAGTGGCCCCAGTAATGAAAAACTGTTTTTT.